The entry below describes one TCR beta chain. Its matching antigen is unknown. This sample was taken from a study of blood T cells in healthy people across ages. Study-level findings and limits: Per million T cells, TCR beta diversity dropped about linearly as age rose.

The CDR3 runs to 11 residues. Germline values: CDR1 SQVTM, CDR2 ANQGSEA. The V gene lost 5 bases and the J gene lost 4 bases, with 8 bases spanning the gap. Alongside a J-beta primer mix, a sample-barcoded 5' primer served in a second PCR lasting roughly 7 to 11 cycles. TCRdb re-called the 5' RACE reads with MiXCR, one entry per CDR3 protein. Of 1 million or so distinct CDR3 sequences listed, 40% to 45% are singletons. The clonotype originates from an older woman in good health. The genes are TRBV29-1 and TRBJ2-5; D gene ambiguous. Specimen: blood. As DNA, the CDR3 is TGCAGCGTTACAGCACGAGAGACCCAGTACTTC. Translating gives CSVTARETQYF.